These T cell receptor beta chains were read from a single sample in a study of blood T cell repertoires in COVID-19. The repertoire was sequenced with immunoSEQ multiplex PCR; TCRdb's copy has only in-frame clones and lacks some. The sample yields 20,000 to 25,000 clones, more than 90% seen once. Sequencing was done on a sample of peripheral blood. These receptors were taken from a woman between 70 and 85 years old with active COVID-19. CDR3s include the opening cysteine and the closing phenylalanine or tryptophan. For some rows the clone size is stated as once, few or many, or as a class when expanded; others skip it.

abundance: -
j_gene: TRBJ2-2
v_gene: TRBV2
CDR3aa: CASSSQGATNTGELFF

abundance: -
j_gene: TRBJ2-7
v_gene: TRBV30
CDR3aa: CAWSLSREARSGEQYF

abundance: -
j_gene: TRBJ2-7
v_gene: TRBV7-2
CDR3aa: CASRFTGAYEQYF

abundance: -
j_gene: TRBJ2-1
v_gene: TRBV7-9
CDR3aa: CASSSGLAGERDNEQFF

abundance: -
j_gene: TRBJ2-7
v_gene: TRBV12-3/TRBV12-4
CDR3aa: CASRRQGTYEQYF

abundance: -
j_gene: TRBJ2-3
v_gene: TRBV29-1
CDR3aa: CSVSGRATDTQYF

abundance: -
j_gene: TRBJ1-4
v_gene: TRBV7-9
CDR3aa: CASSPNRGEKLFF

abundance: -
j_gene: TRBJ1-4
v_gene: TRBV2
CDR3aa: CASSDTLRLTTNEKLFF

abundance: -
j_gene: TRBJ2-7
v_gene: TRBV7-9
CDR3aa: CASSLGGQNEQYF

abundance: -
j_gene: TRBJ2-2
v_gene: TRBV19
CDR3aa: CASSTVGAVGELFF

abundance: once
j_gene: TRBJ2-7
v_gene: TRBV10-1
CDR3aa: CASSESLQGAYEQYF

abundance: -
j_gene: TRBJ2-7
v_gene: TRBV23-1
CDR3aa: CASSQWAGQSPSWAYEQYF

abundance: -
j_gene: TRBJ1-1
v_gene: TRBV4-2
CDR3aa: CASSQDQVVRAFF

abundance: once
j_gene: TRBJ2-1
v_gene: TRBV3-1/TRBV3-2
CDR3aa: CASSHQRRTYNEQFF

abundance: -
j_gene: TRBJ1-5
v_gene: TRBV28
CDR3aa: CASSPPTGRGGREPQHF

abundance: once
j_gene: TRBJ1-4
v_gene: TRBV4-3
CDR3aa: CASSQDNGGRQLFF

abundance: -
j_gene: TRBJ2-1
v_gene: TRBV11-3
CDR3aa: CASSPGTSVFDEQFF

abundance: once
j_gene: TRBJ1-1
v_gene: TRBV18
CDR3aa: CASSPLPTGGTEAFF

abundance: -
j_gene: TRBJ2-1
v_gene: TRBV2
CDR3aa: CASSSGSGNEQFF

abundance: -
j_gene: TRBJ1-5
v_gene: TRBV20-1
CDR3aa: CSASVATQGVGVNQPQHF